The 23 T cell receptor beta chains below come from one sample, sequenced in a study of CD8 T cells in ankylosing spondylitis. Each CDR3 protein is one row after TCRdb ran MiXCR on the 5' RACE reads. Among around 340,000 distinct CDR3 sequences listed, about 15% were seen once. Sequencing input: blood, either unsorted or a sorted T cell fraction (not recorded which). The receptors originated from a male donor with ankylosing spondylitis or in good health (not recorded which).

The table lists this clonotype with a few counts. This chain joins TRBV10-3 and TRBJ2-1; D call uncertain. Per the germline V gene, CDR1 is ENHRY and CDR2 is SYGVKD. This CDR3 region has 14 residues. With 10 bases removed from V and 0 bases from J, the gap between germline ends came to 13 bases. The CDR3 loop is CATVKGFSYNEQFF. CDR3 bases: TGTGCCACCGTTAAGGGATTCTCCTACAATGAGCAGTTCTTC.

This clonotype has more than one count but fewer than ten. The V gene is TRBV5-1, the J gene TRBJ1-1; D is unresolved. The CDR3 covers 14 residues. V was cut by 0 bases and J by 4 bases, with 10 bases left in between. The V gene's germline CDR1 is SGHRS and CDR2 YFSETQ. The CDR3 is CASSLATPGTEAFF. CDR3 DNA: TGCGCCAGCAGCTTGGCTACCCCCGGCACTGAAGCTTTCTTT.

This clonotype was counted only a few times. V and J are TRBV29-1 and TRBJ2-5, with 11 positions matching TRBD2. The germline V gene has CDR1 SQVTM and CDR2 ANQGSEA. V trimming: 4 bases; J trimming: 0 bases; junction bases outside the gene matches: 1. The CDR3 is 14 residues long. The CDR3 region has the DNA TGCAGCGTTGGGACTAGCGGGTACCAAGAGACCCAGTACTTC. This gives the protein CSVGTSGYQETQYF.

This clonotype came up a few times. The rearrangement links TRBV12-3 or TRBV12-4 to TRBJ1-1; 7 bases agree with TRBD1. The CDR3 extends over 14 amino acids. After removal of 5 bases from V and 1 base from J, the junction contained 4 bases not matched to a gene. The chain's CDR3 is CASSIGTENTEAFF. In DNA form, the CDR3 reads TGTGCCAGCAGTATAGGGACAGAGAACACTGAAGCTTTCTTT.

This clonotype came up a few times. V gene TRBV5-1 combines with J gene TRBJ1-1; D remains unclear. The germline CDR1 and CDR2 sequences are SGHRS and YFSETQ. V was pared by 7 bases and J by 0 bases, with 7 bases between. This CDR3 spans 12 amino acids. CDR3 loop: CASRMMNTEAFF. The CDR3 bases are TGCGCCAGCCGAATGATGAACACTGAAGCTTTCTTT.

The chain is built from TRBV6-2 or TRBV6-3 and TRBJ2-2; no firm D call. The CDR3 contains 13 residues. From germline, CDR1 is MNHEY and CDR2 SVGEGT. Trimming removed 5 bases from V and 6 bases from J, with 10 bases in between. Written as DNA, the CDR3 is TGTGCCAGCAGTGGCCGTTGGGCCGGGGAGCTGTTTTTT. Its protein is CASSGRWAGELFF.

This clonotype was seen a handful of times. The chain carries TRBV20-1 and TRBJ2-7; D possibly corresponds to TRBD1 (6 bases). The V gene's germline CDR1 is DFQATT and CDR2 SNEGSKA (reference sequence). V lost 4 bases and J 6 bases, leaving 13 bases between the germline ends. The CDR3 extends over 12 amino acids. CDR3 in amino acids: CSAKQGLSEQYF. As DNA, the CDR3 is TGCAGTGCTAAACAGGGTCTGAGCGAGCAGTACTTC.

The chain is built from TRBV5-5 and TRBJ1-1; no clear D gene. The CDR3 is 13 amino acids. Germline CDR1 reads SGHKS; CDR2 reads YYEKEE (reference sequence). V lost 2 bases and J 1 base, leaving 6 bases between the germline ends. CDR3 DNA: TGTGCCAGCAGCTTTACACCGAACACTGAAGCTTTCTTT. Amino acid sequence: CASSFTPNTEAFF.

This clonotype was recorded a few times. This chain uses TRBV7-9 with TRBJ2-3; D possibly corresponds to TRBD2 (7 bases). Trimming pared 5 bases from V and 1 base from J, leaving 13 bases between. Germline V gene lookup returns CDR1 SEHNR and CDR2 FQNEAQ (reference sequence). This CDR3 is built from 15 residues. CDR3 sequence: CASSLLGGRTDTQYF. The CDR3 DNA reads TGTGCCAGCAGCCTTTTGGGGGGGCGCACAGATACGCAGTATTTT.

The genes are TRBV6-5 and TRBJ2-2; no clear D gene. This CDR3 comprises 12 residues. V shed 4 bases and J shed 6 bases, with 6 bases lying between them. CDR1 and CDR2 (germline): MNHEY, SVGAGI. The DNA of the CDR3 is TGTGCCAGCAGTTCGGTACCCGGGGAGCTGTTTTTT. Translation gives CASSSVPGELFF.

CDR3 sequence (DNA): TGCAGTGCTCAAACTCACAGGGATACGCAGTATTTT. This sequence encodes CSAQTHRDTQYF. J is TRBJ2-3 and V is TRBV20-1; D perhaps matches TRBD1 (5 bases). Looked up from germline, CDR1 is DFQATT and CDR2 is SNEGSKA (reference sequence). Trimming cost V 5 bases and J 6 bases, with 12 bases left between them. The CDR3 consists of 12 residues.

The chain combines TRBV19 with TRBJ1-2; TRBD1 matches 7 bases. The V gene end was trimmed by 7 bases and the J gene end by 7 bases; junction bases not matched to a gene: 9. This CDR3 has 13 amino acids. Germline-derived CDR1 and CDR2 are LNHDA and SQIVND (reference sequence). This chain's CDR3 is CASTPTGSGGYTF. The CDR3 region has the DNA TGTGCCAGTACCCCGACAGGGTCGGGTGGCTACACCTTC.

The chain employs TRBV30 and TRBJ2-7; 7 bases align to TRBD1. Germline loops: CDR1 GTSNPN, CDR2 SVGIG (reference sequence). J lost 3 bases, V lost 4 bases, and 9 bases had no gene match. The CDR3 runs 14 residues. The chain's CDR3 is CAWTKQGPHYEQYF. The CDR3 nucleotides are TGTGCCTGGACCAAACAGGGGCCCCACTACGAGCAGTACTTC.

This clonotype was counted between two and nine times. The V and J genes are TRBV20-1 and TRBJ2-5; TRBD2 might be the D (6 bases). CDR1 DFQATT and CDR2 SNEGSKA come from the germline V gene (reference sequence). The CDR3 consists of 14 residues. Trimming left V 5 bases short and J 7 bases short, with 20 bases between. The CDR3 DNA reads as TGCAGTGCTTTACAGGACTGGGGAGGAGGGACCCAGTACTTC. Translated: CSALQDWGGGTQYF.

The rearrangement joins TRBV10-2 to TRBJ2-3, with D possibly TRBD2 on 5 matching bases. The CDR3 contains 17 residues. V dropped 2 bases and J dropped 1 base, with 16 bases sitting between them. Germline V gives CDR1 WSHSY, CDR2 SAAADI. Written as DNA, the CDR3 is TGCGCCAGCAGTGAGATTTCCGCGGGTGCCCGCACAGATACGCAGTATTTT. It translates to CASSEISAGARTDTQYF.

This clonotype was detected only a few times. The gene calls are TRBV20-1 and TRBJ2-1; D tentatively fits TRBD1 or TRBD2 (7 bases each). Trimming took off 0 bases at V and 3 bases at J, with 12 bases between the two ends. This CDR3 is 15 amino acids long. Germline V gene data show CDR1 as DFQATT and CDR2 as SNEGSKA (reference sequence). The CDR3 reads CSARDPRGGYNEQFF. The CDR3 region has the DNA TGCAGTGCTAGAGATCCCAGGGGGGGCTACAATGAGCAGTTCTTC.

The CDR3 loop is CASRDPVPPYEQYF. CDR3 in DNA: TGTGCCAGCAGGGATCCCGTCCCCCCCTACGAGCAGTACTTC. This chain connects TRBV6-1 to TRBJ2-7, with D uncertain. V lost 6 bases and J lost 2, with 14 bases in between. The germline V gene encodes CDR1 MNHNS and CDR2 SASEGT. The CDR3 spans 14 residues.

This clonotype has just a few counts. V and J are TRBV12-3 or TRBV12-4 and TRBJ2-1; D is unresolved. The CDR3 has 13 residues. Trimming removed 6 bases from V and 2 bases from J, with 8 bases in between. CDR3 loop: CASSQTPYNEQFF. In nucleotides, the CDR3 is TGTGCCAGCAGCCAGACGCCCTACAATGAGCAGTTCTTC.

This clonotype was recorded a few times. The chain employs TRBV19 and TRBJ2-3; TRBD2 matches at 9 bases. CDR3 length equals 13 residues. Germline V gene data show CDR1 as LNHDA and CDR2 as SQIVND (reference sequence). The trim removed 7 bases at V and 4 bases at J, leaving 3 bases unmatched. CDR3 coding DNA: TGTGCCAGTATAGGCGGGAGGGCAGATACGCAGTATTTT. This codes for CASIGGRADTQYF.

This clonotype was seen more than once but under ten times. V usage is TRBV29-1 and J usage is TRBJ2-5; no firm D call. V shed 5 bases and J shed 5 bases, with 9 bases lying between them. The CDR3 has 11 amino acids. Per germline, CDR1 SQVTM and CDR2 ANQGSEA. This CDR3 reads CSVSHKETQYF. The CDR3 DNA reads as TGCAGCGTTTCCCATAAGGAGACCCAGTACTTC.

This clonotype has only a few counts. The chain employs TRBV6-2 or TRBV6-3 and TRBJ2-1; TRBD2 agrees at 10 bases. V gave up 7 bases and J gave up 2 bases; unmatched junction bases: 8. The germline V gene has CDR1 MNHEY and CDR2 SVGEGT. The CDR3 sequence is 16 residues long. CDR3 bases: TGTGCCAGCAAATTTTCCGGGACTAGCGCCTACAATGAGCAGTTCTTC. Translating it yields CASKFSGTSAYNEQFF.

This clonotype showed up just a few times. V gene TRBV4-2 combines with J gene TRBJ2-1; no definite D call. Germline V gives CDR1 LGHNA, CDR2 YNFKEQ. This CDR3 has 12 residues. V gave up 0 bases and J gave up 6 bases, with 3 bases separating them. This CDR3 is CASSQDLNEQFF. DNA for the CDR3: TGTGCCAGCAGCCAAGATCTCAATGAGCAGTTCTTC.

This clonotype was seen ten or more times. This sequence joins TRBV3-1 and TRBJ1-1, with a weak D call TRBD1 (6 bases). Trimming removed 4 bases from V and 5 bases from J, with 14 bases in between. This CDR3 has 14 amino acids. Germline V gene data show CDR1 as LGHDT and CDR2 as YNNKEL (reference sequence). The DNA of the CDR3 is TGTGCCAGCAGCCCACAGGGTGGGAAAACTGAAGCTTTCTTT. It specifies CASSPQGGKTEAFF.